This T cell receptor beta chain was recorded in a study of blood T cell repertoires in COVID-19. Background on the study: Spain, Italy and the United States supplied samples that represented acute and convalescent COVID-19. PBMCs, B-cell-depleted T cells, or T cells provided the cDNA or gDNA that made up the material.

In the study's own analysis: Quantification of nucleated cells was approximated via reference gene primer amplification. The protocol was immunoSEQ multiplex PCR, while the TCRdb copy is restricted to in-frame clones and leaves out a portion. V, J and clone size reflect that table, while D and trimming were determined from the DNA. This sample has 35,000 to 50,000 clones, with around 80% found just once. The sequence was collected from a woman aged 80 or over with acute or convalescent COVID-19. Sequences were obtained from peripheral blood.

CDR3 amino acids: CASSIAGTVEAFF. The CDR3 DNA is TGTGCCAGTAGTATAGCCGGGACAGTTGAAGCTTTCTTT. V and J are TRBV19 and TRBJ1-1; 7 nucleotides match TRBD1. The germline gives CDR1 LNHDA, CDR2 SQIVND (reference sequence). V was clipped by 1 base and J by 7 bases; unmatched bases: 3. The CDR3 totals 13 residues.